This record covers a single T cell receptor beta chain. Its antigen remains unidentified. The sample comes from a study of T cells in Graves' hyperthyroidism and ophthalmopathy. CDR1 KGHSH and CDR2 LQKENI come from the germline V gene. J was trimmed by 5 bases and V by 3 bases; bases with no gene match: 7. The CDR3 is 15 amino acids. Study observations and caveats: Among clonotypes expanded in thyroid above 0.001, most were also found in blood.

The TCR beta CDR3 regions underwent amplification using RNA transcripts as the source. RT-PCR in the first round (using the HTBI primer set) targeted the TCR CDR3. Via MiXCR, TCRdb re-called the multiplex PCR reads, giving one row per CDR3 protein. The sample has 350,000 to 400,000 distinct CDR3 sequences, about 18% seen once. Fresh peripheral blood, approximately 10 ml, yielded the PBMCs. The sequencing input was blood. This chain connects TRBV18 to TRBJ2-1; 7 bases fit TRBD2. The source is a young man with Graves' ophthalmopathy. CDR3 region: CASSPSYAGDNEQFF. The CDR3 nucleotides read TGTGCCAGCTCACCGTCATATGCGGGAGACAATGAGCAGTTCTTC.